The entry below gives a single TCR beta chain sequence along with its context. The antigen remains unidentified. The data originate from a study of cytomegalovirus exposure and HLA in healthy donors. Broader study findings: The study labeled roughly 160 TCR beta chains cytomegalovirus-associated.

TCRdb's table, derived via immunoSEQ multiplex PCR, lists solely in-frame clones and lacks some. Among about 160,000 clones listed, roughly nine tenths were seen once. The source material was PBMCs. The receptor was isolated from a young woman in good health and CMV-seropositive.

As DNA, the CDR3 is TGCGCCAGCAGCCAAGATGACTACTCCTACGAGCAGTACTTC. Its translation is CASSQDDYSYEQYF. V usage is TRBV4-3 and J usage is TRBJ2-7; possibly TRBD2 for D (5 bases). With 0 bases removed from V and 0 bases from J, the gap between germline ends came to 6 bases. Germline CDR1 and CDR2: LGHNA and YSLEER. CDR3 length: 14 amino acids.